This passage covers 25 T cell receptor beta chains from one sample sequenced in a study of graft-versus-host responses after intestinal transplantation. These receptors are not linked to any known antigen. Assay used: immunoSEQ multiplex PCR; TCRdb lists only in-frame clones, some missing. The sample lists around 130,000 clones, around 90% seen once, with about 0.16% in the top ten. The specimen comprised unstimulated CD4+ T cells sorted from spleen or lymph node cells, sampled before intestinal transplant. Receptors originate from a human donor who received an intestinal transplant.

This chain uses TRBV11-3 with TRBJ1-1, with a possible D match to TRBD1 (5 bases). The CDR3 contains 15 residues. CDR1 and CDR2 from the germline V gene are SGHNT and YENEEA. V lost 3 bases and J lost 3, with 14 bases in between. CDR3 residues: CASSLGRGVDTEAFF. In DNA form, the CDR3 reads TGTGCCAGCAGCTTGGGTAGGGGCGTTGACACTGAAGCTTTCTTT.

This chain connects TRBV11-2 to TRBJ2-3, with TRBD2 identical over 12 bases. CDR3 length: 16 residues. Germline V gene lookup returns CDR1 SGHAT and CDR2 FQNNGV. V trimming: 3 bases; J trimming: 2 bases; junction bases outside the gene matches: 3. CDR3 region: CASSFRTSGVTDTQYF. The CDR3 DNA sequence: TGTGCCAGCAGCTTCCGGACTAGCGGGGTCACAGATACGCAGTATTTT.

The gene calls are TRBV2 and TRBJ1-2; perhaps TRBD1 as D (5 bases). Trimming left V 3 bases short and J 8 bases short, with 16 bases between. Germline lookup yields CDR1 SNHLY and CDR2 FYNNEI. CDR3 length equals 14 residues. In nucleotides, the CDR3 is TGTGCCAGCAGTGAGGGGTCAGGGATCGGAGGCTACACCTTC. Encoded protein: CASSEGSGIGGYTF.

CDR3 loop: CASTVGSENYGYTF. The CDR3 DNA reads as TGTGCCAGTACCGTGGGCTCAGAGAACTATGGCTACACCTTC. The gene calls are TRBV19 and TRBJ1-2; unclear D gene. Germline lookup yields CDR1 LNHDA and CDR2 SQIVND (reference sequence). The length of the CDR3 is 14 residues. V was shortened by 7 bases and J by 2 bases, with 14 bases between the two germline ends.

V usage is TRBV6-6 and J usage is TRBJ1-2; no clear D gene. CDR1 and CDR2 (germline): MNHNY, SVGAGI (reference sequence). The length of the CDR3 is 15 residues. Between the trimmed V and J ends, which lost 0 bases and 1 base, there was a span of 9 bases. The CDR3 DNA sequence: TGTGCCAGCAGTTACTCGGCAGAGGTTAACTATGGCTACACCTTC. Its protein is CASSYSAEVNYGYTF.

CDR3 nucleotide sequence: TGTGCCATCACGGGCACCCTGGACGCTGAAGCTTTCTTT. It specifies CAITGTLDAEAFF. V usage is TRBV10-3 and J usage is TRBJ1-1; D unclear. CDR1 is ENHRY, CDR2 SYGVKD, per germline. V was clipped by 7 bases and J by 6 bases, with 15 bases between them. This CDR3 spans 13 amino acids.

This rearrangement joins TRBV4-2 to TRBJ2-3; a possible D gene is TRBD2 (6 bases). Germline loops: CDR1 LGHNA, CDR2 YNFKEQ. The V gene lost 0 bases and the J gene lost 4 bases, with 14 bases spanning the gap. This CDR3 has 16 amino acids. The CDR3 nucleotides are TGTGCCAGCAGCCAAGATGCCACAAGGAGGGCAGATACGCAGTATTTT. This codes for CASSQDATRRADTQYF.

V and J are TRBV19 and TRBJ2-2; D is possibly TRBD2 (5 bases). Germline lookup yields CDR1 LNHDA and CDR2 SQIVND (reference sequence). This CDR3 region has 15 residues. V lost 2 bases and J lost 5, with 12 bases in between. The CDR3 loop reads CASSIYGSRTGELFF. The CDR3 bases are TGTGCCAGTAGTATATATGGGAGCCGGACCGGGGAGCTGTTTTTT. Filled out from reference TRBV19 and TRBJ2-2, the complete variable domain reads DGGITQSPKYLFRKEGQNVTLSCEQNLNHDAMYWYRQDPGQGLRLIYYSQIVNDFQKGDIAEGYSVSREKKESFPLTVTSAQKNPTAFYLCASSIYGSRTGELFFGEGSRLTVL.

CDR3 nucleotide sequence: TGCGCCAGCAGGGCCGGGACTAGTCAAGTTGAGCAGTTCTTC. Translation: CASRAGTSQVEQFF. The rearrangement links TRBV5-1 to TRBJ2-1; 8 bases line up with TRBD2. This CDR3 contains 14 residues. Germline assignment: CDR1 SGHRS and CDR2 YFSETQ. V lost 5 bases to trimming and J lost 9 bases; unmatched junction nucleotides: 10.

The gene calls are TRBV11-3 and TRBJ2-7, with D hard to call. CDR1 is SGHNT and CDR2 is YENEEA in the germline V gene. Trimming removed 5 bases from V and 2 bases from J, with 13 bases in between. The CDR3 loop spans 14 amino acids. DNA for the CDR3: TGTGCCAGCAGCCGAAGGACGGAACCCTACGAGCAGTACTTC. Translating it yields CASSRRTEPYEQYF.

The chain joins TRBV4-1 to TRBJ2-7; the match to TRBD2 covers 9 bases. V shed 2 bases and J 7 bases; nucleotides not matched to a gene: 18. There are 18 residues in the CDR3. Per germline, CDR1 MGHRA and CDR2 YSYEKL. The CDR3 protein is CASSQHQGRIAGGREQYF. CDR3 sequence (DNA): TGCGCCAGCAGCCAACACCAAGGTAGAATTGCGGGGGGGCGTGAGCAGTACTTC.

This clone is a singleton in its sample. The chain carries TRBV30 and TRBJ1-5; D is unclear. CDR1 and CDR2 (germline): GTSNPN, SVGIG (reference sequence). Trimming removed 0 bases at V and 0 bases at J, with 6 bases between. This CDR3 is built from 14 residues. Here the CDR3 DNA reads TGTGCCTGGAGTGTACGGGATAGCAATCAGCCCCAGCATTTT. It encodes CAWSVRDSNQPQHF. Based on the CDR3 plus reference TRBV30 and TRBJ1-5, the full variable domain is SQTIHQWPATLVQPVGSPLSLECTVEGTSNPNLYWYRQAAGRGLQLLFYSVGIGQISSEVPQNLSASRPQDRQFILSSKKLLLSDSGFYLCAWSVRDSNQPQHFGDGTRLSIL.

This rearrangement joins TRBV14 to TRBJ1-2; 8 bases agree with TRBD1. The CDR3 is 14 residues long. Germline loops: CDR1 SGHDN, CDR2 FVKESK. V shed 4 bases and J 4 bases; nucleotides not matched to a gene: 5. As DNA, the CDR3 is TGTGCCAGCAGCCCAGGGGGCGCATCCTATGGCTACACCTTC. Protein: CASSPGGASYGYTF. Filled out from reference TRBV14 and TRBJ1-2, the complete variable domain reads EAGVTQFPSHSVIEKGQTVTLRCDPISGHDNLYWYRRVMGKEIKFLLHFVKESKQDESGMPNNRFLAERTGGTYSTLKVQPAELEDSGVYFCASSPGGASYGYTFGSGTRLTVV.

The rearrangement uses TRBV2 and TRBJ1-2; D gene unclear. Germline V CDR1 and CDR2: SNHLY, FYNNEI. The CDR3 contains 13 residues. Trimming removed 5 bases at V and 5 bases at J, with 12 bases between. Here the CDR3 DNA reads TGTGCCAGCAGTAATATGATGAATTATGGCTACACCTTC. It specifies CASSNMMNYGYTF. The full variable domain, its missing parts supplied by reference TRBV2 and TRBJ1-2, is EPEVTQTPSHQVTQMGQEVILRCVPISNHLYFYWYRQILGQKVEFLVSFYNNEISEKSEIFDDQFSVERPDGSNFTLKIRSTKLEDSAMYFCASSNMMNYGYTFGSGTRLTVV.

The DNA of the CDR3 is TGCGCCAGCAGCTTGCAACCGGGGTTAGGCAATGAGCAGTTCTTC. Its translation: CASSLQPGLGNEQFF. This chain links TRBV5-1 with TRBJ2-1; the D gene is possibly TRBD2 (5 bases). V gave up 1 base and J gave up 6 bases, with 14 bases separating them. Germline V lookup: CDR1 SGHRS, CDR2 YFSETQ. This CDR3 contains 15 residues.

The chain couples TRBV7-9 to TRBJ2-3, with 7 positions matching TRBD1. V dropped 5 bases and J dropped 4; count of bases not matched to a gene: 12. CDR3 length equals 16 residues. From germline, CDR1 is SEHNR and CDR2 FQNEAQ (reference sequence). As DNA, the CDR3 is TGTGCCAGCAGCGAAACAGGGGCCTATTTCGCAGATACGCAGTATTTT. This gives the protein CASSETGAYFADTQYF.

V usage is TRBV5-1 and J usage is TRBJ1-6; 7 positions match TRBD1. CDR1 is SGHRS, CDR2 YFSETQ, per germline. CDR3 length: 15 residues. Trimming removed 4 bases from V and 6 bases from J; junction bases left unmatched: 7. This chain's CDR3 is CASSARDSSNSPLHF. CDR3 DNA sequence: TGCGCCAGCAGCGCCCGGGACAGCAGTAATTCACCCCTCCACTTT.

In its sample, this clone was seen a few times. CDR3 protein: CASSQDVAVRDQPQHF. For the CDR3, the DNA is TGCGCCAGCAGCCAAGATGTGGCAGTACGAGATCAGCCCCAGCATTTT. The V and J genes are TRBV4-1 and TRBJ1-5; D gene ambiguous. The germline CDR1 and CDR2 sequences are MGHRA and YSYEKL. Trimming left V 0 bases short and J 5 bases short, with 14 bases between. The CDR3 sequence is 16 residues long.

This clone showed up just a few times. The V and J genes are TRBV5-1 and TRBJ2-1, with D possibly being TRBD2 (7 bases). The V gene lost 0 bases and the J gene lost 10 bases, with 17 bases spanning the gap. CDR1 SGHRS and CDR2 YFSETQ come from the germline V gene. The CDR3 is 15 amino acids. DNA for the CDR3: TGCGCCAGCAGCTTGGACGGGGGGCCGATAGGCGAGCAGTTCTTC. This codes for CASSLDGGPIGEQFF. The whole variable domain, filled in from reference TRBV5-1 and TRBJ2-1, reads KAGVTQTPRYLIKTRGQQVTLSCSPISGHRSVSWYQQTPGQGLQFLFEYFSETQRNKGNFPGRFSGRQFSNSRSEMNVSTLELGDSALYLCASSLDGGPIGEQFFGPGTRLTVL.

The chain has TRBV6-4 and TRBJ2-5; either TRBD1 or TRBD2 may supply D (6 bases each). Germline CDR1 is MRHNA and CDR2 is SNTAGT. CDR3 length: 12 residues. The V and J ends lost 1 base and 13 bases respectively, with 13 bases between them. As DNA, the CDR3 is TGTGCCAGCAGTGACTTCCGGGGGCAACTGTACTTC. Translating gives CASSDFRGQLYF.

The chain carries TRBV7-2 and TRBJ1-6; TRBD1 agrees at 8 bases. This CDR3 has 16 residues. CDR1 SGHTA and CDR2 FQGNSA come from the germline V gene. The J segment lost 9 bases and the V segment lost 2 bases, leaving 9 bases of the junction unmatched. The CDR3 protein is CASSLTQGARGSPLHF. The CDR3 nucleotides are TGTGCCAGCAGCTTAACGCAGGGGGCAAGGGGTTCACCCCTCCACTTT.

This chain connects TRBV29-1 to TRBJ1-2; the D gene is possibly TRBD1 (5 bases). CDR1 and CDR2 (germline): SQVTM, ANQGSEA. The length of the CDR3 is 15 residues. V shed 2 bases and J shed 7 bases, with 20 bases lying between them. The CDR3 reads CSVEKTGQTRFGYTF. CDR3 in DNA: TGCAGCGTTGAAAAGACGGGGCAGACGAGGTTTGGCTACACCTTC.

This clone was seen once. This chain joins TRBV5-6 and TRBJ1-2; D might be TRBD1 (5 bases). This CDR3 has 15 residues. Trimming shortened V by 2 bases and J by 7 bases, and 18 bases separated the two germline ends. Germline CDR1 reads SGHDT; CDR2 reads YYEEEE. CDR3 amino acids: CASSLIDSELVGYTF. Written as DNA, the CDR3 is TGTGCCAGCAGCTTAATTGACAGCGAACTTGTTGGCTACACCTTC.

CDR3 sequence: CASRKDGNYGYTF. CDR3 nucleotides: TGTGCCAGCAGGAAAGACGGGAACTATGGCTACACCTTC. This rearrangement joins TRBV27 to TRBJ1-2; no firm D call. The V and J ends lost 6 bases and 2 bases respectively, with 10 bases between them. The CDR3 sequence is 13 residues long. Germline V gene lookup returns CDR1 MNHEY and CDR2 SMNVEV (reference sequence).

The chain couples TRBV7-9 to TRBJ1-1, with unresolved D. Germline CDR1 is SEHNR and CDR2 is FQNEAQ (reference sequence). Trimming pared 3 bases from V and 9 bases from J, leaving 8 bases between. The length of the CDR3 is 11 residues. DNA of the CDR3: TGTGCCAGCAGCTTTGATAAAAAAGCTTTCTTT. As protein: CASSFDKKAFF. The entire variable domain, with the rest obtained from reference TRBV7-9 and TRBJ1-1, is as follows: DTGVSQNPRHKITKRGQNVTFRCDPISEHNRLYWYRQTLGQGPEFLTYFQNEAQLEKSRLLSDRFSAERPKGSFSTLEIQRTEQGDSAMYLCASSFDKKAFFGQGTRLTVV.